Following are 6 T cell receptor beta chains from one sample sequenced in a study of radiation and T cells in renal cell carcinoma. Sample time point: blood 2 weeks post-SBRT. Treatment indicated: 15 Gy SBRT to primary tumor, nephrectomy 4 weeks later. Measured with immunoSEQ multiplex PCR; TCRdb has only the in-frame clones, and not every one. The table has around 130,000 clones, around nine tenths seen once; the top ten hold around 6%. This material consisted of blood, taken from a patient whose treatment included radiotherapy and nephrectomy. The source is a woman aged 70-85 years with renal cell carcinoma.

This CDR3 reads CASTRRDSEQYF. Here the CDR3 DNA reads TGTGCCAGCACCCGAAGGGACAGCGAGCAGTACTTC. The V gene is TRBV2, the J gene TRBJ2-7, with 7 bases lining up with TRBD1. Germline lookup yields CDR1 SNHLY and CDR2 FYNNEI. After removal of 7 bases from V and 6 bases from J, the junction contained 6 bases not matched to a gene. The CDR3 covers 12 residues.

The rearrangement joins TRBV5-1 to TRBJ2-5, with 8 bases identical to TRBD2. V was clipped by 4 bases and J by 2 bases; unmatched bases: 4. Per the germline V gene, CDR1 is SGHRS and CDR2 is YFSETQ. The CDR3 extends over 14 amino acids. The CDR3 DNA is TGCGCCAGCAGCCAATCGGGGGGGCAAGAGACCCAGTACTTC. This translates into CASSQSGGQETQYF.

The rearrangement links TRBV7-9 to TRBJ1-2; perhaps TRBD1 as D (5 bases). The CDR3 is made up of 14 amino acids. CDR1 and CDR2 from the germline V gene are SEHNR and FQNEAQ (reference sequence). V was clipped by 4 bases and J by 4 bases, with 13 bases between them. The CDR3 protein is CASSSRATGYGYTF. CDR3 coding DNA: TGTGCCAGCAGCTCCAGGGCTACCGGCTATGGCTACACCTTC. Full variable domain (remainder filled in from reference TRBV7-9 and TRBJ1-2): DTGVSQNPRHKITKRGQNVTFRCDPISEHNRLYWYRQTLGQGPEFLTYFQNEAQLEKSRLLSDRFSAERPKGSFSTLEIQRTEQGDSAMYLCASSSRATGYGYTFGSGTRLTVV.

The V gene is TRBV19, the J gene TRBJ1-1; perhaps TRBD1 as D (5 bases). The CDR3 is made up of 14 amino acids. Trimming shortened V by 3 bases and J by 6 bases, and 14 bases separated the two germline ends. Germline CDR1 is LNHDA and CDR2 is SQIVND (reference sequence). CDR3 loop: CASSMTPLGAEAFF. The CDR3 DNA reads as TGTGCCAGTAGTATGACACCTCTGGGGGCTGAAGCTTTCTTT.

The rearrangement links TRBV7-8 to TRBJ2-7; either TRBD1 or TRBD2 may supply D (6 bases each). CDR1 SGHVS and CDR2 FQNEAQ come from the germline V gene. The length of the CDR3 is 16 residues. V was pared by 5 bases and J by 5 bases, with 22 bases between. CDR3 in DNA: TGTGCCAGCAGCCACCTAGGGGGGCAGGGAAGAAACGAGCAGTACTTC. Translated: CASSHLGGQGRNEQYF. The variable domain in full, with the rest retrieved from reference TRBV7-8 and TRBJ2-7, is GAGVSQSPRYKVAKRGQDVALRCDPISGHVSLFWYQQALGQGPEFLTYFQNEAQLDKSGLPSDRFFAERPEGSVSTLKIQRTQQEDSAVYLCASSHLGGQGRNEQYFGPGTRLTVT.

This chain links TRBV7-2 with TRBJ1-4; a possible D gene is TRBD1 (5 bases). V lost 6 bases, J lost 8 bases, and 22 bases lay in between. The CDR3 extends over 16 amino acids. Germline assignment: CDR1 SGHTA and CDR2 FQGNSA. As DNA, the CDR3 is TGTGCCAGCAGACGCACGGGGGGAGGGCTTTACGAAAAACTGTTTTTT. This sequence encodes CASRRTGGGLYEKLFF.